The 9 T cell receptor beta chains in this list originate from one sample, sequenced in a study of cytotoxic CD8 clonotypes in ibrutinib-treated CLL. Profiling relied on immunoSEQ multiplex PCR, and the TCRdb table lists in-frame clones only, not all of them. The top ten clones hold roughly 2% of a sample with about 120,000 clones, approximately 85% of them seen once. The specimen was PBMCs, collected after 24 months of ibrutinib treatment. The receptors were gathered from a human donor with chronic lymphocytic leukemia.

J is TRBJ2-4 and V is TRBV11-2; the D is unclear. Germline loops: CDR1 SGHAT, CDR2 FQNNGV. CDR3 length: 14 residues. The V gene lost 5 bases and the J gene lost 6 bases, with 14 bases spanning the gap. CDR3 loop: CASSDTTDLNIQYF. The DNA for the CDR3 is TGTGCCAGCAGCGACACTACCGACCTAAACATTCAGTACTTC.

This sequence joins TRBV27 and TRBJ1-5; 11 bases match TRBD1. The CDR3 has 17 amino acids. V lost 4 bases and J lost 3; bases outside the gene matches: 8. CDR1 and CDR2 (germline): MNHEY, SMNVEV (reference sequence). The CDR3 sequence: CASSSPWDRGFNQPQHF. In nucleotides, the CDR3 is TGTGCCAGCAGTTCGCCATGGGACAGGGGGTTCAATCAGCCCCAGCATTTT.

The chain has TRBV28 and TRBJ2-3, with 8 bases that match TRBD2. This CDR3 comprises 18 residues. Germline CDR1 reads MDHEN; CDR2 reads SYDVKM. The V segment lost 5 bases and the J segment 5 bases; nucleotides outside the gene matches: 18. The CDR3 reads CASSPGGRGGRRVDTQYF. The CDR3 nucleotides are TGTGCCAGCAGTCCCGGGGGACGCGGCGGGAGGAGGGTAGATACGCAGTATTTT.

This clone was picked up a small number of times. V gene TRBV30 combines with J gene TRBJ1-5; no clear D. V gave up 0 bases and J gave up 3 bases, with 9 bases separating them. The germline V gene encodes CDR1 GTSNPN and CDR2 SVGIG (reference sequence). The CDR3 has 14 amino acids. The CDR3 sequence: CAWSVQRTNQPQHF. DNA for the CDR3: TGTGCCTGGAGTGTACAACGGACCAATCAGCCCCAGCATTTT.

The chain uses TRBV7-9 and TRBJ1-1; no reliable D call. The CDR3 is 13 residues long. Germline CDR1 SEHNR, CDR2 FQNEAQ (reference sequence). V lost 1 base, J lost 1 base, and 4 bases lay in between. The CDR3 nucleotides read TGTGCCAGCAGCTTAGAGGAGAACACTGAAGCTTTCTTT. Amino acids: CASSLEENTEAFF.

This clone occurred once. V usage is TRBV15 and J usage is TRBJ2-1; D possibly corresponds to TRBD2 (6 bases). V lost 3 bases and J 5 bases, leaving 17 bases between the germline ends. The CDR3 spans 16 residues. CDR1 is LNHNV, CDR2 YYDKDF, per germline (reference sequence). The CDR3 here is CATSRAGWRGDNEQFF. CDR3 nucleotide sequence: TGTGCCACCAGCAGGGCGGGGTGGCGGGGAGACAATGAGCAGTTCTTC.

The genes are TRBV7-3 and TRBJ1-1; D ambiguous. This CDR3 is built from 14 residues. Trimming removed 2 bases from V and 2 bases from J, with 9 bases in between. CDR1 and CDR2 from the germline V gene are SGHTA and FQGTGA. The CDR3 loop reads CASSLGPANTEAFF. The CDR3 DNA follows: TGTGCCAGCAGCTTAGGCCCAGCAAACACTGAAGCTTTCTTT. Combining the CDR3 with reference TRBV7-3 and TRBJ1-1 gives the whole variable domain GAGVSQTPSNKVTEKGKYVELRCDPISGHTALYWYRQSLGQGPEFLIYFQGTGAADDSGLPNDRFFAVRPEGSVSTLKIQRTERGDSAVYLCASSLGPANTEAFFGQGTRLTVV.

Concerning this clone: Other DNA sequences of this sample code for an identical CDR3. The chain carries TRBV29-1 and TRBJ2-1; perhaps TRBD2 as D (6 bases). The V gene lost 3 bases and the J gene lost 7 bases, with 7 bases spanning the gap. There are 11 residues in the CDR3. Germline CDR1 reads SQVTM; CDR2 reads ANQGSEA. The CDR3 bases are TGCAGCGTTGATCGGGGGAATGAGCAGTTCTTC. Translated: CSVDRGNEQFF.

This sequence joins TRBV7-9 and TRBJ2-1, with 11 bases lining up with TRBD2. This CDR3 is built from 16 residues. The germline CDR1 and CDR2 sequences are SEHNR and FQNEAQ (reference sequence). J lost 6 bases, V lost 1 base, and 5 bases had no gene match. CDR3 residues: CASSLGTSGRSNEQFF. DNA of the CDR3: TGTGCCAGCAGCTTAGGAACTAGCGGGAGAAGCAATGAGCAGTTCTTC.